This T cell receptor (beta chain) originates from a study of metastatic and nonmetastatic thyroid tumors. Study summary: Patients with malignant and benign thyroid disease provided blood and tumor or nodule tissue, whose repertoires were compared. Whole-study results and caveats: Patients with malignant thyroid tumors reportedly had significantly higher TCR beta diversity than those with benign nodules, in blood and tumor.

The CDR3 is 13 residues long. The germline V and J ends were trimmed by 4 bases and 5 bases, with 10 bases remaining between them. Looked up from germline, CDR1 is LGHDT and CDR2 is YNNKEL (reference sequence). Thyroid surgery took place with no prior treatment in any patient. Per the study methods: Building a distant-metastasis classifier for papillary thyroid cancer drew on CDR3 differences across clinicopathological groups. TCRdb re-called clones from the PCR reads using MiXCR. For this entry, the V and J calls and clone size follow TCRdb and not the study's own pipeline. The profile shows some 45,000 clones, about 16% of them singletons. This clone appeared many times. What it binds is not known.

This TCR was recovered from a female donor with papillary thyroid cancer or a benign thyroid nodule (not recorded which). Some clones in this sample may be carry-over from other donors' samples. Sequenced sample: blood. The gene calls are TRBV3-1 and TRBJ2-3, with D hard to call. The CDR3 DNA reads TGTGCCAGCAGCCTTCCTGGGGTAGATACGCAGTATTTT. Its translation is CASSLPGVDTQYF.